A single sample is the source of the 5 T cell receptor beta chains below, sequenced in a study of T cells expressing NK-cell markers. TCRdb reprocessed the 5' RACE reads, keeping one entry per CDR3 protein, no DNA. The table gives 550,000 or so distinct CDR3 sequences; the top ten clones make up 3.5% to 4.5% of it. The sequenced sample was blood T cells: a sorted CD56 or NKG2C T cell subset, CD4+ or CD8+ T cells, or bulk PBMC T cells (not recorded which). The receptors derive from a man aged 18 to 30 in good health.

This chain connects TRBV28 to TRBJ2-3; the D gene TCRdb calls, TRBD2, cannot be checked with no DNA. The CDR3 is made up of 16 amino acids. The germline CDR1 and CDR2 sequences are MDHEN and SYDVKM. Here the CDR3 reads CASMGTSGRSTDTQYF.

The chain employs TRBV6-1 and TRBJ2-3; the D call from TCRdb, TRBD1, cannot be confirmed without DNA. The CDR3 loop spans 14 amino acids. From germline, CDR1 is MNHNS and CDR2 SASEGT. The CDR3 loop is CASRRDRYKDTQYF.

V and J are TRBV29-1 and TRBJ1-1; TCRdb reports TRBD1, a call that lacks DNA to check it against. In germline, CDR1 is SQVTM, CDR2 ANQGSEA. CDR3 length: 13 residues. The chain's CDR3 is CSVTRGVNTEAFF. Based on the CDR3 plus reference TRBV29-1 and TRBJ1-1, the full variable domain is SAVISQKPSRDICQRGTSLTIQCQVDSQVTMMFWYRQQPGQSLTLIATANQGSEATYESGFVIDKFPISRPNLTFSTLTVSNMSPEDSSIYLCSVTRGVNTEAFFGQGTRLTVV.

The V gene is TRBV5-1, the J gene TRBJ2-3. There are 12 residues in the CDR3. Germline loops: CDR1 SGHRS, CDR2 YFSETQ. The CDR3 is CASSLAEDTQYF.

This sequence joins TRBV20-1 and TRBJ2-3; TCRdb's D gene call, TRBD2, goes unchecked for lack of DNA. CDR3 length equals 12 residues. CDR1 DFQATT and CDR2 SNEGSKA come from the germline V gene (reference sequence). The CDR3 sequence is CSASRSPDSQYF.